A selection of T cell receptor beta chains follows, all from one sample in a study of response to subunit inactivated influenza vaccine. TCRdb reprocessed the RT-PCR reads via MiXCR and lists one record per CDR3 protein. The profile covers 500,000 to 550,000 distinct CDR3 sequences, with around 25% appearing a single time and roughly 2.8% taken by the ten largest. The same data also contributed to another study, on T cells expressing NK-cell markers.

The sample was CD4+ T cells sorted from PBMCs, taken 12 days after vaccination. Every receptor here comes from a man aged 50 or older who received an inactivated influenza vaccine. Each CDR3 is given with its conserved first and last residue. A D gene is named only where the DNA matches it firmly. Clone size is shown for a subset of rows, as once, few, many or a class of expanded clone.

TRBV5-1	TRBJ1-1	-	TRBD1	TGTGCCAGCAGCTTAGCGCAGGGGGCTGGCACTGAAGCTTTCTTT	CASSLAQGAGTEAFF
TRBV19	TRBJ1-6	few	-	TGTGCCAGTAGTATTGGACCGAGTCTCTATAATTCACCCCTCCACTTT	CASSIGPSLYNSPLHF
TRBV4-2	TRBJ2-1	-	TRBD2	TGTGCCAGCAGCCAGGGACTAGCAAATGAGCAGTTCTTC	CASSQGLANEQFF
TRBV6-5	TRBJ2-7	-	-	TGTGCCAGCAGTTACTCAGGGTGGGAAGAGCAGTACTTC	CASSYSGWEEQYF
TRBV6-2/TRBV6-3	TRBJ2-7	-	TRBD2	TGTGCCAGCAGCGAACCCGGGGGGTACGAGCAGTACTTC	CASSEPGGYEQYF
TRBV4-2	TRBJ2-5	-	TRBD2	TGTGCCAGCAGCATGCGGGGAGGGGAAGAGACCCAGTACTTC	CASSMRGGEETQYF
TRBV20-1	TRBJ2-5	-	TRBD2	TGCAGTGCTAGAGCCCCCGGGGGGGGGGTGGAGACCCAGTACTTC	CSARAPGGGVETQYF
TRBV20-1	TRBJ2-3	few	TRBD2	TGCAGTGCTAGATCACTAGCGGAAATCACAGATACGCAGTATTTT	CSARSLAEITDTQYF
TRBV10-3	TRBJ2-2	once	-	TGTGCCATCAGTGATAGAGGGTCGGGTACCGGGGAGCTGTTTTTT	CAISDRGSGTGELFF
TRBV6-2/TRBV6-3	TRBJ2-7	-	TRBD1	TGTGCCAGCAGCCGGTCGACAGGGCGAAACGAGCAGTACTTC	CASSRSTGRNEQYF
TRBV20-1	TRBJ2-7	-	TRBD1	TGCAGTGCTAGATCAAGACAGGGAATCTACGAGCAGTACTTC	CSARSRQGIYEQYF
TRBV12-3/TRBV12-4	TRBJ2-1	-	TRBD2	TGTGCCAGCAGTTTAATGGGACTAGCGGGAGGGAGCAATGAGCAGTTCTTC	CASSLMGLAGGSNEQFF
TRBV11-2	TRBJ2-1	-	-	TGTGCCAGCAGCCTCCAGCCGACGGGGGGCCTTTTGAGCTCCTACTATGAGCAGTTCTTC	CASSLQPTGGLLSSYYEQFF
TRBV5-1	TRBJ1-2	-	TRBD1	TGCGCCAGCAGCTTGGAGGGGGCGAGCTATGGCTACACCTTC	CASSLEGASYGYTF
TRBV7-9	TRBJ1-5	few	-	TGTGCCAGCAGCTTAGGGGGGGCGTATCAGCCCCAGCATTTT	CASSLGGAYQPQHF
TRBV7-2	TRBJ2-5	few	TRBD2	TGTGCCAGCAGCTTTCGCAGCGGGGGGCAAGAGACCCAGTACTTC	CASSFRSGGQETQYF
TRBV10-1	TRBJ2-3	few	-	TGCGCCAGCAGTGTCCAACAGACCCGGACAGATACGCAGTATTTT	CASSVQQTRTDTQYF
TRBV5-1	TRBJ2-2	-	-	TGCGCCAGCAGGTCCCTACAGGGTGCCACCGGGGAGCTGTTTTTT	CASRSLQGATGELFF
TRBV5-6	TRBJ1-1	-	-	TGTGCCAGCAGCCCCAAGTCCGGGCCCTCCTTGAGGGGGACTGAAGCTTTCTTT	CASSPKSGPSLRGTEAFF
TRBV4-3	TRBJ2-7	few	TRBD2	TGCGCCAGCAGCCAAGATCACTGGGGGGGGTACGAGCAGTACTTC	CASSQDHWGGYEQYF
TRBV30	TRBJ2-7	once	-	TGTGCCTGGAGTGAAGGGTGGCAATACGAGCAGTACTTC	CAWSEGWQYEQYF
TRBV6-5	TRBJ2-7	-	-	TGTGCCAGCAGTTCAGGGATAAGCTCCTACGAGCAGTACTTC	CASSSGISSYEQYF
TRBV6-1	TRBJ2-7	-	TRBD2	TGTGCCAGCAGTAGAGCGGGACCCTACGAGCAGTACTTC	CASSRAGPYEQYF
TRBV6-5	TRBJ2-7	few	-	TGTGCCAGCAGTTACGCTTCTGGACACGAGCAGTACTTC	CASSYASGHEQYF
TRBV29-1	TRBJ1-1	few	-	TGCAGCGTTGAAGGGGTGGGCACTGAAGCTTTCTTT	CSVEGVGTEAFF
TRBV25-1	TRBJ1-3	-	-	TGTGCCAGCAGTGGGCAGGGTGGTGGAAACACCATATATTTT	CASSGQGGGNTIYF
TRBV6-5	TRBJ2-3	-	-	TGTGCCAGCAGTTACTCAGCCGGGTTGGGCACAGATACGCAGTATTTT	CASSYSAGLGTDTQYF
TRBV20-1	TRBJ2-5	few	TRBD2	TGCAGTGCTAGCCGTCGGCGAGCGGGAGCAGAGACCCAGTACTTC	CSASRRRAGAETQYF
TRBV30	TRBJ2-3	-	TRBD2	TGTGCCTGGAGAAGTAGCGGGGCCACAGATACGCAGTATTTT	CAWRSSGATDTQYF
TRBV6-2/TRBV6-3	TRBJ2-2	-	TRBD1	TGTGCCAGCACCAGGGACAGTTACACCGGGGAGCTGTTTTTT	CASTRDSYTGELFF
TRBV6-1	TRBJ2-1	-	-	TGTGCCAGCAGTGATCAGGGACCAGCCTTAAATGAGCAGTTCTTC	CASSDQGPALNEQFF
TRBV5-6	TRBJ1-1	few	-	TGTGCCAGCAGCACTATGAACACTGAAGCTTTCTTT	CASSTMNTEAFF
TRBV2	TRBJ2-1	few	-	TGTGCCAGCAGTGGGGAGAACAATGAGCAGTTCTTC	CASSGENNEQFF
TRBV29-1	TRBJ1-1	few	-	TGCAGCGTTGGAGTCGGGGGGAGAGGTTCTGAAGCTTTCTTT	CSVGVGGRGSEAFF
TRBV20-1	TRBJ2-5	few	-	TGCAGTGCATATTCTGGGACGGACGTCCAAGAGACCCAGTACTTC	CSAYSGTDVQETQYF
TRBV6-1	TRBJ2-5	few	-	TGTGCCAGCAGCGCCCATGGGGGAGGCGAGACCCAGTACTTC	CASSAHGGGETQYF
TRBV6-5	TRBJ1-4	-	TRBD1	TGTGCCAGCAGTTCTAGCAGGGGGCTGGGTAATGAAAAACTGTTTTTT	CASSSSRGLGNEKLFF
TRBV7-2	TRBJ1-4	-	-	TGTGCCAGCAGCTTAGCCGCTACACGAACTAATGAAAAACTGTTTTTT	CASSLAATRTNEKLFF
TRBV4-3	TRBJ2-5	few	-	TGCGCCAGCAGCCAGGACCTCCCAGGGAGGGGGCGCGGGGAGACCCAGTACTTC	CASSQDLPGRGRGETQYF
TRBV6-2/TRBV6-3	TRBJ2-6	-	TRBD1	TGTGCCAGCAAGCTCCAGGGGGCTGGGGCCAACGTCCTGACTTTC	CASKLQGAGANVLTF
TRBV4-1	TRBJ2-1	-	TRBD2	TGCGCCAGCAGCTCCTCACTAGCGGGAAAATGGTACAATGAGCAGTTCTTC	CASSSSLAGKWYNEQFF
TRBV19	TRBJ2-3	few	TRBD2	TGTGCCAGTAGTATGCTAGCGGGGTTGACAGATACGCAGTATTTT	CASSMLAGLTDTQYF
TRBV12-3/TRBV12-4	TRBJ2-5	-	TRBD2	TGTGCCAGCAGTCTTAGCGGGCGGATTCAAGAGACCCAGTACTTC	CASSLSGRIQETQYF
TRBV6-1	TRBJ1-6	few	-	TGTGCCAGCAGCAAAGGGGGACGAAATAATTCACCCCTCCACTTT	CASSKGGRNNSPLHF
TRBV7-3	TRBJ2-1	-	TRBD2	TGTGCCAGCAGCCCTCAACCCTATAGCGGGTCTGAGCAGTTCTTC	CASSPQPYSGSEQFF
TRBV20-1	TRBJ1-5	few	-	TGCAGTGCTAGAGATGATGGGGGGAGCCAGCCCCAGCATTTT	CSARDDGGSQPQHF
TRBV10-3	TRBJ1-6	-	TRBD1	TGTGCCATCAAAGGGGGCGGAATTTCACCCCTCCACTTT	CAIKGGGISPLHF
TRBV20-1	TRBJ1-5	-	-	TGCGGTGCTGTCCGGGGGTCCAGCAATCAGCCCCAGCATTTT	CGAVRGSSNQPQHF
TRBV15	TRBJ1-1	few	-	TGTGCCACCAGCAGTTCCATGAACACTGAAGCTTTCTTT	CATSSSMNTEAFF
TRBV9	TRBJ2-7	many	TRBD2	TGTGCCAGCAGCGTAGCCGGGACTAGCTCCTACGAGCAGTACTTC	CASSVAGTSSYEQYF
TRBV14	TRBJ1-3	few	-	TGTGCCAGCAGCCAAGGCCGCCAATCAATCCGAAACACCATATATTTT	CASSQGRQSIRNTIYF
TRBV2	TRBJ2-3	-	TRBD1	TGTGCCAGCAACGGACAGGGGATGGATACGCAGTATTTT	CASNGQGMDTQYF
TRBV7-8	TRBJ2-7	few	TRBD1	TGTGCCAGCAGCTTACCTGGGGACAGGGAGAGCGAGCAGTACTTC	CASSLPGDRESEQYF
TRBV12-3/TRBV12-4	TRBJ1-1	-	-	TGTGCCAGCAGTCCCCAGGGACATGGGACTGAAGCTTTCTTT	CASSPQGHGTEAFF
TRBV20-1	TRBJ2-7	-	-	TGCAGTGCTCTAACAGGGAAGATCCACGAGCAGTACTTC	CSALTGKIHEQYF
TRBV5-1	TRBJ1-1	few	-	TGCGCCAGCAGCTTCGACACTATGAACACTGAAGCTTTCTTT	CASSFDTMNTEAFF